Given below is one T cell receptor beta chain in context. Germline CDR1 SGHRS, CDR2 YFSETQ. The germline V and J ends were trimmed by 4 bases and 1 base, with 10 bases remaining between them. This CDR3 is 14 amino acids long. This sample was included in a study of chemoradiotherapy in HPV16-positive cancers. Samples were taken several times over chemoradiotherapy. TCRdb keeps only in-frame clones here, not all; method: immunoSEQ multiplex PCR. The data contain a few thousand clones, 74% of them singletons. The rearrangement uses TRBV5-1 and TRBJ2-3; D possibly corresponds to TRBD2 (5 bases). The source material was tumor tissue, sampled from a patient who underwent chemoradiotherapy. The origin of this receptor is a human donor with HPV-associated anogenital cancer. The CDR3 spells CASSSSVRTDTQYF. CDR3 nucleotides: TGCGCCAGCAGCAGTAGCGTACGCACAGATACGCAGTATTTT.